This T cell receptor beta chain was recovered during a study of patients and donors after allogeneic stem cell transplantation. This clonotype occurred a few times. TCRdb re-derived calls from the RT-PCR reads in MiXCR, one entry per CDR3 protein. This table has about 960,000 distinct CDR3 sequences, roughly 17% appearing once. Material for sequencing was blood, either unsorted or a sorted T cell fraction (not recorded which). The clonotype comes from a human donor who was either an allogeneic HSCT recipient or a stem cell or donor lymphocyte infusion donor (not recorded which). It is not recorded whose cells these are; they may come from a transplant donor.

The CDR3 is CASSYEGLAARDTQYF. The CDR3 DNA reads as TGTGCCAGCAGTTACGAGGGACTAGCGGCTCGGGATACGCAGTATTTT. The chain links TRBV6-5 to TRBJ2-3, with 11 bases that match TRBD2. Trimming removed 2 bases from V and 6 bases from J; junction bases left unmatched: 7. The CDR3 contains 16 residues. Per the germline V gene, CDR1 is MNHEY and CDR2 is SVGAGI.